This entry describes one TCR beta chain. This entry is derived from a study of long-term antiretroviral therapy in people with HIV. Germline V gene sequence: CDR1 GTSNPN, CDR2 SVGIG (reference sequence). The length of the CDR3 is 13 residues. Trimming removed 3 bases at V and 5 bases at J, with 13 bases between. Version v3.0 of the immunoSEQ assay ran at survey level. Sequencing was performed with immunoSEQ multiplex PCR; in TCRdb, only in-frame clones are kept and a portion is missing. The sample has roughly 28,000 clones, more than 70% seen once. The sequence was collected from a man between 18 and 35 years old with HIV. The starting material was unsorted PBMCs, obtained 1.5 years before starting antiretroviral therapy. The gene calls are TRBV30 and TRBJ1-1; D not certain. CDR3 DNA sequence: TGTGCCTGGAGCTCCCGGGTTTGGACTGAAGCTTTCTTT. Its protein product is CAWSSRVWTEAFF.